The next 21 T cell receptor beta chains were all read from a single sample in a study of beta chain features in type 1 diabetes. Whole-study results and caveats: The study found moderately but significantly shorter TCRB CDR3s in all four CD4+ subsets of Type 1 diabetes patients.

The whole isolated RNA underwent reverse transcription, so sequencing captured expressed TCRB transcripts. The method was immunoSEQ multiplex PCR; TCRdb's version includes in-frame clones alone and lacks a portion of them. The sample contains more than 250,000 clones, 15% of which appear only once. These receptors have no known antigen. The sample comprised naive CD4+ T cells from blood. These receptors all come from a man younger than 35 with type 1 diabetes.

This chain uses TRBV23-1 with TRBJ1-1; 10 nucleotides match TRBD1. TRBV23-1 falls under the ORF class, with uncertain function. The V segment lost 8 bases and the J segment 1 base; nucleotides outside the gene matches: 13. The CDR3 length is 17 residues. The CDR3 region has the DNA TGCGCCAGCGACACCCGGGACAGGGGAGATCGGAACACTGAAGCTTTCTTT. This encodes CASDTRDRGDRNTEAFF.

This chain uses TRBV4-3 with TRBJ2-7, with TRBD1 identical over 9 bases. Germline lookup yields CDR1 LGHNA and CDR2 YSLEER. The length of the CDR3 is 16 residues. With V trimmed by 4 bases and J by 5 bases, 12 bases remained unmatched. The CDR3 nucleotides read TGCGCCAGCAGCCGGTATGCGACAGGGGGTTCCCACGAGCAGTACTTC. Translated, it gives CASSRYATGGSHEQYF.

This clone was found a few times. The genes are TRBV7-2 and TRBJ2-1; 9 positions agree with TRBD2. CDR1 and CDR2 from the germline V gene are SGHTA and FQGNSA. This CDR3 has 15 amino acids. Trimming at V came to 5 bases and at J to 6 bases, leaving 8 bases not matched to a gene. The CDR3: CASSPLRGGINEQFF. CDR3 coding DNA: TGTGCCAGCAGCCCCCTGCGGGGGGGCATCAATGAGCAGTTCTTC.

This clone was seen only a few times. The chain uses TRBV7-2 and TRBJ1-6; D remains ambiguous. Trimming took 1 base from V and 14 from J, leaving 15 bases between them. Germline lookup yields CDR1 SGHTA and CDR2 FQGNSA. The CDR3 spans 14 residues. CDR3: CASSLGYARGALHF. The CDR3 DNA sequence: TGTGCCAGCAGCTTAGGTTATGCGCGTGGAGCCCTCCACTTT.

Worth noting for this clone: The same CDR3 arises from other DNA sequences in this sample as well. V usage is TRBV19 and J usage is TRBJ1-6; TRBD1 aligns across 7 bases. With V trimmed by 3 bases and J by 6 bases, 2 bases remained unmatched. Germline V gene data show CDR1 as LNHDA and CDR2 as SQIVND (reference sequence). There are 14 residues in the CDR3. The CDR3 sequence: CASSMGQTNSPLHF. The CDR3 DNA sequence: TGTGCCAGTAGTATGGGACAGACTAATTCACCCCTCCACTTT.

In its sample, this clone was seen a few times. This chain uses TRBV4-1 with TRBJ2-3; TRBD2 aligns across 13 bases. The germline gives CDR1 MGHRA, CDR2 YSYEKL. CDR3 length: 19 residues. J was trimmed by 0 bases and V by 6 bases; bases with no gene match: 12. Here the CDR3 reads CASRIRLAGGHASTDTQYF. The CDR3 DNA reads as TGCGCCAGCAGAATAAGACTAGCGGGAGGCCACGCTAGCACAGATACGCAGTATTTT.

This chain connects TRBV30 to TRBJ2-7, with TRBD1 identical over 11 bases. This CDR3 is built from 11 residues. Trimming at V came to 7 bases and at J to 12 bases, leaving 8 bases not matched to a gene. CDR1 and CDR2 from the germline V gene are GTSNPN and SVGIG (reference sequence). CDR3 DNA: TGTGCCTTAGGACAGGGGGCGAAGTTGTACTTC. It codes for CALGQGAKLYF. Variable domain in full (rest from reference TRBV30 and TRBJ2-7): SQTIHQWPATLVQPVGSPLSLECTVEGTSNPNLYWYRQAAGRGLQLLFYSVGIGQISSEVPQNLSASRPQDRQFILSSKKLLLSDSGFYLCALGQGAKLYFGPGTRLTVT.

This clone was counted only a few times. The sample holds other DNA sequences that translate to the same CDR3. V gene TRBV18 combines with J gene TRBJ1-1; possibly TRBD1 for D (6 bases). The CDR3 has 14 amino acids. CDR1 and CDR2 (germline): KGHSH, LQKENI. Trimming left V 3 bases short and J 1 base short, with 9 bases between. Here the CDR3 DNA reads TGTGCCAGCTCACCGTCGACAGGGAACACTGAAGCTTTCTTT. It encodes CASSPSTGNTEAFF.

The chain is built from TRBV7-6 and TRBJ2-3, with 8 nucleotides matching TRBD2. Germline values: CDR1 SGHVS, CDR2 FNYEAQ. V was clipped by 4 bases and J by 2 bases; unmatched bases: 11. The CDR3 contains 17 residues. CDR3 DNA sequence: TGTGCCAGCAGCTCAGGGGTTAGCGGGGAACTCACAGATACGCAGTATTTT. Its translation: CASSSGVSGELTDTQYF.

The chain combines TRBV29-1 with TRBJ2-3; 7 nucleotides line up with TRBD2. CDR3 length equals 14 residues. Trimming cost V 7 bases and J 4 bases; bases outside gene matches: 11. Looked up from germline, CDR1 is SQVTM and CDR2 is ANQGSEA. The CDR3 bases are TGCAGCGCGGCCGAGCGGGATGTCGCAGATACGCAGTATTTT. Protein: CSAAERDVADTQYF.

This clone was detected a few times. The J gene is TRBJ1-1, the V gene TRBV6-6; D is ambiguous. The CDR3 consists of 14 residues. With 6 bases removed from V and 10 bases from J, the gap between germline ends came to 21 bases. CDR1 is MNHNY and CDR2 is SVGAGI in the germline V gene (reference sequence). CDR3 amino acids: CASRPITGEIGAFF. For the CDR3, the DNA is TGTGCCAGCAGACCTATCACCGGGGAGATCGGAGCTTTCTTT.

The V call is TRBV7-9, the J call TRBJ2-1; 11 nucleotides agree with TRBD2. The length of the CDR3 is 15 residues. V was clipped by 0 bases and J by 8 bases; unmatched bases: 3. From germline, CDR1 is SEHNR and CDR2 FQNEAQ (reference sequence). CDR3 in amino acids: CASSLALAGVDEQFF. In DNA, the CDR3 is TGTGCCAGCAGCTTAGCACTAGCGGGAGTTGATGAGCAGTTCTTC.

This clone has a handful of counts. The chain couples TRBV11-2 to TRBJ2-2; tentative D call: TRBD2 (6 bases). The germline V gene has CDR1 SGHAT and CDR2 FQNNGV. Between the trimmed V and J ends, which lost 1 base and 0 bases, there was a span of 12 bases. The CDR3 consists of 17 residues. DNA for the CDR3: TGTGCCAGCAGCTTAGTTCGGGGGAAAGCGAACACCGGGGAGCTGTTTTTT. This sequence encodes CASSLVRGKANTGELFF.

The chain employs TRBV18 and TRBJ2-7, with 7 bases fitting TRBD2. Looked up from germline, CDR1 is KGHSH and CDR2 is LQKENI. J was trimmed by 2 bases and V by 6 bases; bases with no gene match: 7. The CDR3 runs 14 residues. CDR3 sequence: CASSTTSVTYEQYF. DNA of the CDR3: TGTGCCAGCTCGACCACTAGCGTGACCTACGAGCAGTACTTC.

This clone occurred a few times. The rearrangement joins TRBV7-9 to TRBJ2-2, with TRBD2 identical over 7 bases. With V trimmed by 6 bases and J by 6 bases, 13 bases remained unmatched. The CDR3 runs to 16 residues. From germline, CDR1 is SEHNR and CDR2 FQNEAQ (reference sequence). The CDR3: CASSSWGSAGAGELFF. In nucleotides, the CDR3 is TGTGCCAGCAGTTCATGGGGCTCGGCGGGAGCCGGGGAGCTGTTTTTT.

This clone was counted only a few times. The J gene is TRBJ2-7, the V gene TRBV18; D may be TRBD1 (5 bases). The CDR3 runs 13 residues. Germline CDR1 and CDR2: KGHSH and LQKENI. The V and J ends lost 4 bases and 2 bases respectively, with 9 bases between them. DNA for the CDR3: TGTGCCAGCTCACGACAGTCTACCTACGAGCAGTACTTC. It is translated as CASSRQSTYEQYF.

The V gene is TRBV2, the J gene TRBJ2-1, with 13 bases matching TRBD2. V lost 8 bases to trimming and J lost 9 bases; unmatched junction nucleotides: 10. Germline values: CDR1 SNHLY, CDR2 FYNNEI. This CDR3 comprises 15 residues. DNA for the CDR3: TGTGCCAGCGTCACTAGCGGGGGGGCCGCCTTTGAGCAGTTCTTC. Residues: CASVTSGGAAFEQFF.

This chain links TRBV11-2 with TRBJ2-4; D not certain. The CDR3 runs 17 residues. With 1 base removed from V and 1 base from J, the gap between germline ends came to 14 bases. The germline gives CDR1 SGHAT, CDR2 FQNNGV. The CDR3 here is CASSLGVSPPAKNIQYF. The CDR3 nucleotides read TGTGCCAGCAGCTTAGGAGTATCTCCCCCTGCCAAAAACATTCAGTACTTC.

This clone has a handful of counts. The chain combines TRBV7-9 with TRBJ2-3, with TRBD1 matching over 8 bases. Germline-derived CDR1 and CDR2 are SEHNR and FQNEAQ (reference sequence). The CDR3 runs to 15 residues. V shed 5 bases and J 2 bases; nucleotides not matched to a gene: 6. CDR3 sequence (DNA): TGTGCCAGCAGCGTGCAGGGGGCGATCACAGATACGCAGTATTTT. This codes for CASSVQGAITDTQYF.

The rearrangement links TRBV15 to TRBJ2-7, with D maybe TRBD2 (6 bases). The CDR3 covers 13 residues. CDR1 is LNHNV and CDR2 is YYDKDF in the germline V gene (reference sequence). V shed 1 base and J shed 5 bases, with 9 bases lying between them. The chain's CDR3 is CATSRGGVHEQYF. CDR3 nucleotides: TGTGCCACCAGCAGAGGCGGGGTACACGAGCAGTACTTC.

The J gene is TRBJ2-7, the V gene TRBV6-5; the match to TRBD2 covers 7 bases. This CDR3 region has 14 residues. V was pared by 0 bases and J by 6 bases, with 5 bases of the junction left unmatched. Germline CDR1 MNHEY, CDR2 SVGAGI. CDR3 sequence: CASSYSAGAPEQYF. CDR3 sequence (DNA): TGTGCCAGCAGTTACTCGGCGGGAGCCCCCGAGCAGTACTTC.